This entry lists 31 T cell receptor beta chains sequenced from one sample in a study of CD4 T cells in relation to SARS-CoV-2 and coronaviruses. For these receptors, no antigen is known. Only in-frame clones appear in the TCRdb table, and some are missing; sequencing was by immunoSEQ multiplex PCR. The repertoire holds more than 35,000 clones, under 85% seen once, with roughly 21% in the top ten. The source material was memory CD4+ T cells from PBMCs, cultured in vitro. The receptors were sampled from an adult with COVID-19.

This chain links TRBV5-6 with TRBJ2-7; no definite D call. Germline V CDR1 and CDR2: SGHDT, YYEEEE. CDR3 length: 12 amino acids. The V gene lost 1 base and the J gene lost 3 bases, with 5 bases spanning the gap. The DNA for the CDR3 is TGTGCCAGCAGCTTGCGGCTCTACGAGCAGTACTTC. Amino acid sequence: CASSLRLYEQYF.

The chain employs TRBV6-4 and TRBJ1-2; D is undetermined. This CDR3 is 13 amino acids long. Germline CDR1 MRHNA, CDR2 SNTAGT. With 2 bases removed from V and 4 bases from J, the gap between germline ends came to 8 bases. DNA of the CDR3: TGTGCCAGCAGTGACGGTGACGGCTATGGCTACACCTTC. This sequence encodes CASSDGDGYGYTF.

This chain uses TRBV5-4 with TRBJ2-2, with TRBD2 matching over 12 bases. V lost 0 bases and J lost 6; bases outside the gene matches: 3. This CDR3 is built from 16 residues. Germline values: CDR1 SGHNT, CDR2 YYREEE (reference sequence). This CDR3 reads CASSLGSSGRAGELFF. CDR3 in DNA: TGTGCCAGCAGCTTGGGGTCTAGCGGGAGGGCCGGGGAGCTGTTTTTT.

V and J are TRBV30 and TRBJ1-5, with 9 bases that match TRBD1. V trimming: 1 base; J trimming: 0 bases; junction bases outside the gene matches: 13. CDR1 is GTSNPN and CDR2 is SVGIG in the germline V gene (reference sequence). The CDR3 contains 19 residues. CDR3 bases: TGTGCCTGGAGTGCCTCTCCCGGGACAGGGTCCCTTAGCAATCAGCCCCAGCATTTT. This sequence encodes CAWSASPGTGSLSNQPQHF.

This clone was counted a single time. V gene TRBV13 combines with J gene TRBJ2-5; 7 bases agree with TRBD1. Looked up from germline, CDR1 is PRHDT and CDR2 is FYEKMQ (reference sequence). The CDR3 spans 13 residues. V lost 2 bases, J lost 3 bases, and 0 bases stayed unmatched. Here the CDR3 DNA reads TGTGCCAGCAGCTTACAGGGGGAAGAGACCCAGTACTTC. This encodes CASSLQGEETQYF.

This sequence joins TRBV3-1 (or the pseudogene TRBV3-2) and TRBJ1-2, with TRBD1 identical over 8 bases. Germline V gene sequence: CDR1 LGHDT, CDR2 YNNKEL (reference sequence). The CDR3 length is 16 residues. The junction had 7 bases not matched to a gene; V was cut back by 1 base and J by 3 bases. CDR3 residues: CASSQAARTGHYGYTF. As DNA, the CDR3 is TGTGCCAGCAGCCAAGCGGCCCGGACAGGGCACTATGGCTACACCTTC.

This clone has a handful of counts. The chain employs TRBV5-1 and TRBJ2-6; 7 nucleotides agree with TRBD1. CDR1 and CDR2 from the germline V gene are SGHRS and YFSETQ. The CDR3 contains 14 residues. V dropped 2 bases and J dropped 11; count of bases not matched to a gene: 7. The CDR3 DNA follows: TGCGCCAGCAGCTTATCAGGGGGAGAAGACGTCCTGACTTTC. It encodes CASSLSGGEDVLTF. Variable domain in full (rest from reference TRBV5-1 and TRBJ2-6): KAGVTQTPRYLIKTRGQQVTLSCSPISGHRSVSWYQQTPGQGLQFLFEYFSETQRNKGNFPGRFSGRQFSNSRSEMNVSTLELGDSALYLCASSLSGGEDVLTFGAGSRLTVL.

The chain carries TRBV14 and TRBJ2-5; a weak D match, TRBD2 (7 bases). The germline V gene has CDR1 SGHDN and CDR2 FVKESK. V was trimmed by 1 base and J by 5 bases, leaving 23 bases between them. The CDR3 covers 18 residues. Written as DNA, the CDR3 is TGTGCCAGCAGCCAAGTAAGGGGGGGATACAGATTCCCGGAGACCCAGTACTTC. This translates into CASSQVRGGYRFPETQYF.

V usage is TRBV30 and J usage is TRBJ1-5; D not resolved. This CDR3 has 12 amino acids. Germline values: CDR1 GTSNPN, CDR2 SVGIG (reference sequence). Trimming stripped 2 bases from V and 8 bases from J, with 10 bases between. The CDR3 here is CAWSSTMEPQHF. The CDR3 DNA sequence: TGTGCCTGGAGTTCGACTATGGAGCCCCAGCATTTT.

The V and J genes are TRBV28 and TRBJ2-2; the D gene is possibly TRBD1 (6 bases). This CDR3 has 14 amino acids. Germline V gene data show CDR1 as MDHEN and CDR2 as SYDVKM. Trimming cost V 7 bases and J 6 bases, with 15 bases left between them. CDR3 protein: CASNTYQGSGELFF. CDR3 nucleotides: TGTGCCAGCAACACCTACCAGGGGTCCGGGGAGCTGTTTTTT.

This chain connects TRBV28 to TRBJ2-3; D ambiguous. In germline, CDR1 is MDHEN, CDR2 SYDVKM. This CDR3 is built from 15 residues. V gave up 7 bases and J gave up 4 bases, with 18 bases separating them. In DNA form, the CDR3 reads TGTGCCAGCACTCAATATAGGAGTGCGGCAGATACGCAGTATTTT. This encodes CASTQYRSAADTQYF.

The chain links TRBV13 to TRBJ2-1; D gene unclear. The CDR3 has 19 amino acids. V was clipped by 4 bases and J by 2 bases, with 24 bases between them. Germline-derived CDR1 and CDR2 are PRHDT and FYEKMQ (reference sequence). The CDR3 reads CASSSKPPGLRLTYNEQFF. In DNA form, the CDR3 reads TGTGCCAGCAGCTCAAAACCCCCGGGTTTACGATTGACCTACAATGAGCAGTTCTTC.

This clone was observed once. The chain employs TRBV6-5 and TRBJ2-7, with TRBD2 as a possible D gene (5 bases). Germline CDR1 and CDR2: MNHEY and SVGAGI. Trimming pared 4 bases from V and 3 bases from J, leaving 10 bases between. The CDR3 consists of 13 residues. CDR3 DNA sequence: TGTGCCAGCAGTTCGGGGAACTACTACGAGCAGTACTTC. It specifies CASSSGNYYEQYF.

This clone was seen just once. The J gene is TRBJ2-1, the V gene TRBV7-8, with 11 bases aligning to TRBD2. The CDR3 totals 14 residues. The V gene end was trimmed by 7 bases and the J gene end by 7 bases; junction bases not matched to a gene: 6. Looked up from germline, CDR1 is SGHVS and CDR2 is FQNEAQ. The CDR3 DNA sequence: TGTGCCAGCATACTAGCGGGGGCCCAAAATGAGCAGTTCTTC. Protein sequence: CASILAGAQNEQFF. Full variable domain (missing parts from reference TRBV7-8 and TRBJ2-1): GAGVSQSPRYKVAKRGQDVALRCDPISGHVSLFWYQQALGQGPEFLTYFQNEAQLDKSGLPSDRFFAERPEGSVSTLKIQRTQQEDSAVYLCASILAGAQNEQFFGPGTRLTVL.

The chain is built from TRBV9 and TRBJ2-3; perhaps TRBD1 as D (6 bases). This CDR3 region has 16 residues. Trimming removed 0 bases at V and 0 bases at J, with 11 bases between. Germline V gives CDR1 SGDLS, CDR2 YYNGEE. The CDR3 loop is CASSVGGRTSTDTQYF. In DNA, the CDR3 is TGTGCCAGCAGCGTAGGGGGGCGAACTAGCACAGATACGCAGTATTTT.

This clone showed up just a few times. V gene TRBV3-1 (or the pseudogene TRBV3-2) combines with J gene TRBJ1-2; D unresolved. The CDR3 has 16 amino acids. The germline gives CDR1 LGHDT, CDR2 YNNKEL (reference sequence). With 1 base removed from V and 4 bases from J, the gap between germline ends came to 16 bases. CDR3 nucleotide sequence: TGTGCCAGCAGCCAAGTCTTCCGGAGCCCCTCCTATGGCTACACCTTC. This encodes CASSQVFRSPSYGYTF.

This chain uses TRBV2 with TRBJ2-1; 10 nucleotides line up with TRBD2. This CDR3 is built from 16 residues. Germline-derived CDR1 and CDR2 are SNHLY and FYNNEI. V dropped 5 bases and J dropped 7; count of bases not matched to a gene: 11. CDR3 in DNA: TGTGCCAGCAGTCCCTCCGGAGCGGGAGGGGGGAATGAGCAGTTCTTC. This encodes CASSPSGAGGGNEQFF.

The DNA for the CDR3 is TGTGCCAGCAGTTATCGGGGTGCAGATACGCAGTATTTT. Amino acid sequence: CASSYRGADTQYF. This rearrangement joins TRBV27 to TRBJ2-3, with D possibly being TRBD2 (5 bases). The germline gives CDR1 MNHEY, CDR2 SMNVEV (reference sequence). Trimming left V 4 bases short and J 4 bases short, with 9 bases between. CDR3 length: 13 amino acids.

The rearrangement uses TRBV10-3 and TRBJ2-1; 8 bases fit TRBD2. After removal of 7 bases from V and 8 bases from J, the junction contained 10 bases not matched to a gene. CDR1 and CDR2 from the germline V gene are ENHRY and SYGVKD. This CDR3 has 14 residues. DNA of the CDR3: TGTGCCATCAACCCGGGAGGGCCAGGCCATGAGCAGTTCTTC. This translates into CAINPGGPGHEQFF.

The chain has TRBV6-6 and TRBJ2-7; 7 bases align to TRBD1. Germline assignment: CDR1 MNHNY and CDR2 SVGAGI (reference sequence). Unmatched junction bases numbered 11, after V lost 5 bases and J lost 4 bases. The CDR3 is 15 amino acids. The CDR3, as DNA: TGTGCCAGCAGTCAACAGGGGCAGGTGAGGTACGAGCAGTACTTC. It specifies CASSQQGQVRYEQYF.

The chain links TRBV9 to TRBJ1-5, with D unresolved. Germline CDR1 reads SGDLS; CDR2 reads YYNGEE. The CDR3 is 13 residues long. V lost 3 bases and J 3 bases, leaving 7 bases between the germline ends. Here the CDR3 DNA reads TGTGCCAGCAGCGCACGGACCAATCAGCCCCAGCATTTT. Translating it yields CASSARTNQPQHF. Complete variable domain (other parts from reference TRBV9 and TRBJ1-5): DSGVTQTPKHLITATGQRVTLRCSPRSGDLSVYWYQQSLDQGLQFLIQYYNGEERAKGNILERFSAQQFPDLHSELNLSSLELGDSALYFCASSARTNQPQHFGDGTRLSIL.

This sequence joins TRBV2 and TRBJ1-6, with 8 bases aligning to TRBD1. Germline CDR1 reads SNHLY; CDR2 reads FYNNEI. The CDR3 spans 15 residues. The ends lost 4 bases at V and 9 bases at J; junction bases unmatched: 8. CDR3 coding DNA: TGTGCCAGCAGTGTGAACACAGGGGGAGTTTCACCCCTCCACTTT. Translated, it gives CASSVNTGGVSPLHF.

The chain carries TRBV5-1 and TRBJ2-1, with unresolved D. This CDR3 comprises 12 residues. The V end lost 2 bases, the J end lost 9 bases, and 9 bases lay between the germline ends. In germline, CDR1 is SGHRS, CDR2 YFSETQ. In nucleotides, the CDR3 is TGCGCCAGCAGCTTCCCACCGGGTGAGCAGTTCTTC. Amino acid sequence: CASSFPPGEQFF.

Only a few counts were recorded for this clone. This chain uses TRBV9 with TRBJ1-6, with unresolved D. The CDR3 contains 12 residues. Trimming shortened V by 3 bases and J by 13 bases, and 11 bases separated the two germline ends. CDR1 is SGDLS, CDR2 YYNGEE, per germline. CDR3 coding DNA: TGTGCCAGCAGCGCGTCTGGATGGCCCCTCCACTTT. This encodes CASSASGWPLHF.

This CDR3 is CASSIDPRKIGELFF. The DNA of the CDR3 is TGTGCCAGTAGTATAGATCCGAGGAAAATCGGGGAGCTGTTTTTT. The V and J genes are TRBV19 and TRBJ2-2; no firm D call. Germline lookup yields CDR1 LNHDA and CDR2 SQIVND (reference sequence). V was pared by 0 bases and J by 7 bases, with 12 bases between. The CDR3 sequence is 15 residues long.

The chain carries TRBV5-1 and TRBJ2-5; 11 positions agree with TRBD2. The CDR3 extends over 15 amino acids. The V gene end was trimmed by 2 bases and the J gene end by 4 bases; junction bases not matched to a gene: 4. In germline, CDR1 is SGHRS, CDR2 YFSETQ. The CDR3 region is CASSLTSGSTETQYF. CDR3 sequence (DNA): TGCGCCAGCAGCTTAACTAGCGGGAGCACAGAGACCCAGTACTTC.

The chain links TRBV4-3 to TRBJ2-2; D unresolved. The CDR3 contains 15 residues. Looked up from germline, CDR1 is LGHNA and CDR2 is YSLEER. Between the trimmed V and J ends, which lost 3 bases and 1 base, there was a span of 9 bases. The CDR3 sequence is CASSHGVGNTGELFF. CDR3 DNA sequence: TGCGCCAGCAGCCATGGAGTGGGGAACACCGGGGAGCTGTTTTTT.

The chain is built from TRBV11-2 and TRBJ2-1; TRBD2 matches 13 bases. The CDR3 is 16 residues long. Germline CDR1 and CDR2: SGHAT and FQNNGV. V shed 5 bases, J shed 5 bases, and the junction held 6 bases outside the gene matches. The CDR3 sequence: CASSNRLAGGHNEQFF. The DNA for the CDR3 is TGTGCCAGCAGCAACCGACTAGCGGGAGGTCACAATGAGCAGTTCTTC. The full variable domain, its missing parts supplied by reference TRBV11-2 and TRBJ2-1, is EAGVAQSPRYKIIEKRQSVAFWCNPISGHATLYWYQQILGQGPKLLIQFQNNGVVDDSQLPKDRFSAERLKGVDSTLKIQPAKLEDSAVYLCASSNRLAGGHNEQFFGPGTRLTVL.

The rearrangement uses TRBV9 and TRBJ2-3; D uncertain. Between the trimmed V and J ends, which lost 4 bases and 2 bases, there was a span of 17 bases. The germline V gene has CDR1 SGDLS and CDR2 YYNGEE. The CDR3 covers 16 residues. The CDR3 loop is CASSPRPVAFTDTQYF. The CDR3 DNA is TGTGCCAGCAGCCCCCGGCCAGTGGCCTTCACAGATACGCAGTATTTT.

The chain has TRBV5-1 and TRBJ2-6; D is possibly TRBD1 (5 bases). This CDR3 spans 15 amino acids. Germline CDR1 reads SGHRS; CDR2 reads YFSETQ. V was cut by 4 bases and J by 2 bases, with 10 bases left in between. The CDR3, as DNA: TGCGCCAGCAGCCTTGACAGTACTGGGGCCAACGTCCTGACTTTC. This encodes CASSLDSTGANVLTF.

A single count supports this clone. The chain uses TRBV4-1 and TRBJ1-4, with D tentatively TRBD1 (5 bases). V shed 4 bases and J shed 7 bases, with 22 bases lying between them. This CDR3 is built from 17 residues. CDR1 and CDR2 from the germline V gene are MGHRA and YSYEKL. The CDR3 DNA is TGCGCCAGCAGCCCCTTGGGGGGAACTGCGGGACGTGAAAAACTGTTTTTT. As protein: CASSPLGGTAGREKLFF.